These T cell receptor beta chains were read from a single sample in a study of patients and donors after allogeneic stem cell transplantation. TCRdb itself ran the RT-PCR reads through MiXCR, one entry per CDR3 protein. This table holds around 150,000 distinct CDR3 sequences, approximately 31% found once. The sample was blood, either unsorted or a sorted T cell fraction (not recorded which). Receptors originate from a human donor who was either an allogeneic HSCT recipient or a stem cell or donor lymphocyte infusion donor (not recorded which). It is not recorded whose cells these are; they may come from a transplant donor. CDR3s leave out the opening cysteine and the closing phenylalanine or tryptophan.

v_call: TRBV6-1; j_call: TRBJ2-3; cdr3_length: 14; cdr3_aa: ASSESLAGVGDTQY
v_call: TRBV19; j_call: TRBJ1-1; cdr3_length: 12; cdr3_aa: ASSIRLRNTEAF
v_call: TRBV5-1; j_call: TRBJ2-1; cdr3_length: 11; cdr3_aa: ASSLWPNNEQF
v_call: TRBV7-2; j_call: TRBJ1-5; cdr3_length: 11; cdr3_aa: ASSSDGDQPQH
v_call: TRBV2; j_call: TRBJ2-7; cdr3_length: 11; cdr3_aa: ASKVDSSYEQY
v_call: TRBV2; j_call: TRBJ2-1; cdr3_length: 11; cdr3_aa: ASSVTSGEEQF
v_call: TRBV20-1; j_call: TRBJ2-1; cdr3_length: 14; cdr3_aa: SARDRRAGVFDEQF
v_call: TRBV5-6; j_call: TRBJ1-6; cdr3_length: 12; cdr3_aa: ASSLAGSNSPLH
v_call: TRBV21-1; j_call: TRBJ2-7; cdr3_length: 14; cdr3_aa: ASSNPRKGGAREQY
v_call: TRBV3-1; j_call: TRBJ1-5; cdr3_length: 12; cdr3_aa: ASSQFTSNQPQH
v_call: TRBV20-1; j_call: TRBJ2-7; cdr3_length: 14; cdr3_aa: SASSPGRTALWEQY
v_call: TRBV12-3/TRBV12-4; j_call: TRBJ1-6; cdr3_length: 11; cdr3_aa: ASSGQLDSPLH
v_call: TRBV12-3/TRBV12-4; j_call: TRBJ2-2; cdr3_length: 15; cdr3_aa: ASSLKGLAGTTGELF
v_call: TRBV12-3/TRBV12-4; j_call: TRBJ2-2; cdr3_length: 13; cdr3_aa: ASSPRELYTGELF
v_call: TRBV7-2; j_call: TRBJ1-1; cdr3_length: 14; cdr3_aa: ASSLWEGAWNTEAF
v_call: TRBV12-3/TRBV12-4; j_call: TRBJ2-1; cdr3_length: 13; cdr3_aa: ASRPTQAGLGGQF
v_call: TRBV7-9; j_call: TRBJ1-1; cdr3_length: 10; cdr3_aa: ASSLYGTEAF
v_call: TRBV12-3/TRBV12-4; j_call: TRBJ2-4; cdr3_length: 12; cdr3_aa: ASSLSLAKNIQY
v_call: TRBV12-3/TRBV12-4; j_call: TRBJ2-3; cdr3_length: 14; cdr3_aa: ASSLGRTRGPDTQY
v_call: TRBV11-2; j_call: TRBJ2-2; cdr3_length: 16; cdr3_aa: ASSLGGAGAGDTGELF
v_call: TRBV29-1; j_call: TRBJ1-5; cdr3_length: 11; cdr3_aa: SVELRRKGPQH
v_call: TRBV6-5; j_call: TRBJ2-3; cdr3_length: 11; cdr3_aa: ASRRGFTDTQY
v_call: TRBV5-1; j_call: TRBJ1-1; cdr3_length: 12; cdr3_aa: ASSLGFEGLEAF
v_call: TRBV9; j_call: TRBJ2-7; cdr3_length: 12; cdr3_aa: ASSVDGRSYEQY
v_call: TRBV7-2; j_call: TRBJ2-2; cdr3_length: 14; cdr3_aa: ASSSEVRGRTGELF
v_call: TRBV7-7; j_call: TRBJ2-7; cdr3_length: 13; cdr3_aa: ASSLDGEPSLEQY
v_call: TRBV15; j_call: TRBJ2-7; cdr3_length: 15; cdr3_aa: ATSRDRQYRPSYEQY
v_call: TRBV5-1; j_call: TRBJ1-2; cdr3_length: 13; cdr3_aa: ASSLPEQGGYGYT
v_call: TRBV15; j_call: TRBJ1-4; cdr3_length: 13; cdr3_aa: ATSRGGGKEEKLF
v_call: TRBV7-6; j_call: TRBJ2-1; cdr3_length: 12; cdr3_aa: ASSRLANYNEQF
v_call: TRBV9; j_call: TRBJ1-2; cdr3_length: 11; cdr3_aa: ASSVTRGYGYT
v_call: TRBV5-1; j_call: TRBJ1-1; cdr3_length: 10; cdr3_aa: ASSLGGLEAF
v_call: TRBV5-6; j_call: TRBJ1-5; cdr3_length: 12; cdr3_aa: ASSSGGSNQPQH
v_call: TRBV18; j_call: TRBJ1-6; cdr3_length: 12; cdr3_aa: ASSPRRDNSPLH
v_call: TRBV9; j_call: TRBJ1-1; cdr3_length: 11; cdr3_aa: ASSPLLRTEAF
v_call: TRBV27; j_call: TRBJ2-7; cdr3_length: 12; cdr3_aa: ASSLSGHFYEQY
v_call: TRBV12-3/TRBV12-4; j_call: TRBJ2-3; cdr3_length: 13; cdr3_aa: ASSRGIAGGPTQY
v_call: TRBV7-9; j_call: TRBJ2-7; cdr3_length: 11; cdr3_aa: ASSLGRLYEQY
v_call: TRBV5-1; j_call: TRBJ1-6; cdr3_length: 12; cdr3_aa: ASSPDTSNSPLH
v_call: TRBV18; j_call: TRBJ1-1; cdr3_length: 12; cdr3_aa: ASSGGQGDTEAF
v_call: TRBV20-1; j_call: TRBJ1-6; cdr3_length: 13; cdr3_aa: SARDAGQGDSPLH
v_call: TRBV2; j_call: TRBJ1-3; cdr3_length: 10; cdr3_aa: ASTIRDSAIY
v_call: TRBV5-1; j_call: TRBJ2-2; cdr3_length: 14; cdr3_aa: ASSVGLAGAIGELF
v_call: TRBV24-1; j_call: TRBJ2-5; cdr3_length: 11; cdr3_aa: ATAPGVGETQY
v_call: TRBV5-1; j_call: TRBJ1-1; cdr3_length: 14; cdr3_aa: ASSLRAGGAGTEAF
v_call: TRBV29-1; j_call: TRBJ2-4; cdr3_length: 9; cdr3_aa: SVVGWNIQY